The rows below give T cell receptor beta chains drawn from one sample of a study of cytomegalovirus exposure and HLA in healthy donors. Sequencing used immunoSEQ multiplex PCR; TCRdb keeps in-frame clones, though not all of them. This repertoire shows approximately 160,000 clones, over 80% found once; its top ten account for about 4.3%. Sequenced sample: PBMCs. The receptors stem from a woman aged 50 to 65 in good health and CMV-seropositive. CDR3s include the opening cysteine and the closing phenylalanine or tryptophan. The order of the fields is clone size, CDR3 length, D gene, J gene, V gene, CDR3 protein, CDR3 DNA. D genes are given only for firm matches. Clone size, where shown, is once, few, many, or a class for clones that have expanded.

>-|14|-|TRBJ1-1|TRBV7-3
CASSLTGRETEAFF
TGTGCCAGCAGCCTAACGGGGCGTGAGACTGAAGCTTTCTTT
>-|15|TRBD1|TRBJ2-3|TRBV7-3
CASSLPGTGEDTQYF
TGTGCCAGCAGCCTACCCGGGACAGGGGAGGATACGCAGTATTTT
>-|15|-|TRBJ2-4|TRBV29-1
CSVGGRGVAKNIQYF
TGCAGCGTTGGGGGGAGGGGGGTAGCCAAAAACATTCAGTACTTC
>-|13|-|TRBJ2-5|TRBV7-3
CASSALGEETQYF
TGTGCCAGCAGCGCCCTAGGGGAAGAGACCCAGTACTTC
>-|14|-|TRBJ1-2|TRBV7-2
CASSFSGQYYGYTF
TGTGCCAGCAGCTTCTCCGGACAGTACTATGGCTACACCTTC
>-|13|-|TRBJ2-5|TRBV18
CASSSRGRETQYF
TGTGCCAGCTCAAGCCGGGGTAGGGAGACCCAGTACTTC
>-|14|TRBD1|TRBJ1-1|TRBV7-9
CASSLTGAEFEAFF
TGTGCCAGCAGCTTAACAGGGGCCGAGTTTGAAGCTTTCTTT
>-|16|TRBD2|TRBJ2-3|TRBV7-3
CASSSRAGAGTDTQYF
TGTGCCAGCAGCTCTCGAGCGGGAGCTGGCACAGATACGCAGTATTTT
>-|14|TRBD1|TRBJ2-7|TRBV29-1
CSVSGGTGTYEQYF
TGCAGCGTTTCAGGGGGGACAGGGACCTACGAGCAGTACTTC
>-|13|-|TRBJ2-1|TRBV4-2
CASSHREADEQFF
TGTGCCAGCAGCCACCGAGAGGCGGATGAGCAGTTCTTC
>few|15|TRBD2|TRBJ2-1|TRBV5-1
CASSLAGGTYNEQFF
TGCGCCAGCAGCTTGGCGGGAGGGACCTACAATGAGCAGTTCTTC
>-|14|-|TRBJ1-6|TRBV2
CASRGPLYNSPLHF
TGTGCCAGCCGGGGTCCCCTTTATAATTCACCCCTCCACTTT
>-|14|-|TRBJ1-5|TRBV19
CASSIGASNQPQHF
TGTGCCAGTAGTATAGGGGCTAGCAATCAGCCCCAGCATTTT
>-|12|-|TRBJ1-2|TRBV15
CATSRDQGGYTF
TGTGCCACCAGCAGAGATCAGGGTGGTTACACCTTC
>-|16|TRBD2|TRBJ2-5|TRBV7-9
CASSPRLAGALETQYF
TGTGCCAGCAGCCCCCGACTAGCGGGGGCCCTGGAGACCCAGTACTTC
>-|15|TRBD1|TRBJ2-7|TRBV28
CASSLGGQGAYEQYF
TGTGCCAGCAGTTTAGGGGGACAGGGAGCCTACGAGCAGTACTTC
>-|16|TRBD2|TRBJ2-3|TRBV5-1
CASSLGVAGYTDTQYF
TGCGCCAGCAGCCTCGGGGTAGCGGGGTACACAGATACGCAGTATTTT
>-|13|-|TRBJ1-1|TRBV28
CASSDPGGRGAFF
TGTGCCAGCAGTGACCCCGGCGGACGGGGGGCTTTCTTT
>-|13|-|TRBJ2-5|TRBV30
CAWLRDFEETQYF
TGTGCCTGGTTACGGGACTTTGAAGAGACCCAGTACTTC
>-|13|TRBD1|TRBJ2-7|TRBV5-3
CARSSTGRPEQYF
TGTGCCAGAAGCTCGACAGGGAGACCCGAGCAGTACTTC
>-|13|-|TRBJ2-3|TRBV6-5
CASSYASTDTQYF
TGTGCCAGCAGTTATGCGAGCACAGATACGCAGTATTTT
>-|14|TRBD1|TRBJ2-1|TRBV28
CASRTGQGYNEQFF
TGTGCCAGCAGAACCGGACAGGGGTACAATGAGCAGTTCTTC
>-|11|TRBD1|TRBJ1-1|TRBV13
CASSYRGQAFF
TGTGCCAGCAGCTACAGGGGGCAAGCTTTCTTT
>-|14|-|TRBJ2-3|TRBV19
CASTPRGTTDTQYF
TGTGCCAGTACCCCAAGGGGGACCACAGATACGCAGTATTTT
>-|15|-|TRBJ2-1|TRBV19
CASSWQGKDYNEQFF
TGTGCCAGTAGTTGGCAGGGAAAGGACTACAATGAGCAGTTCTTC
>-|14|TRBD1|TRBJ2-5|TRBV6-1
CASSVGTGIETQYF
TGTGCCAGCAGCGTTGGGACAGGGATCGAGACCCAGTACTTC
>-|14|-|TRBJ2-7|TRBV28
CASGSGTMPYEQYF
TGTGCCAGCGGTTCCGGGACAATGCCCTACGAGCAGTACTTC
>-|11|-|TRBJ2-5|TRBV2
CASSSYETQYF
TGTGCCAGCAGTTCCTACGAGACCCAGTACTTC
>-|17|TRBD1|TRBJ1-2|TRBV6-1
CASSVPGQPQSRGGYTF
TGTGCCAGCAGTGTACCGGGACAGCCTCAATCTCGCGGCGGCTACACCTTC
>-|14|-|TRBJ1-1|TRBV30
CAWSINPGNTEAFF
TGTGCCTGGAGTATAAACCCAGGGAACACTGAAGCTTTCTTT
>-|14|TRBD1|TRBJ2-5|TRBV29-1
CSVRDRGLWETQYF
TGCAGCGTACGTGACAGGGGGCTTTGGGAGACCCAGTACTTC
>-|13|-|TRBJ1-4|TRBV5-4
CASSLVQNEKLFF
TGTGCCAGCAGCTTGGTACAGAATGAAAAACTGTTTTTT
>-|16|TRBD1|TRBJ2-1|TRBV27
CASSRDRPNSYNEQFF
TGTGCCAGCAGCCGGGACAGGCCTAACTCCTACAATGAGCAGTTCTTC
>-|15|TRBD2|TRBJ2-3|TRBV13
CASSLSAGGTDTQYF
TGTGCCAGCAGCTTATCTGCGGGGGGCACAGATACGCAGTATTTT
>-|18|TRBD2|TRBJ2-4|TRBV10-1
CASRSGLAGGLAKNIQYF
TGCGCCAGCAGATCCGGACTAGCAGGAGGCCTAGCCAAAAACATTCAGTACTTC
>-|14|-|TRBJ2-3|TRBV7-2
CASSLNPNTDTQYF
TGTGCCAGCAGCTTGAATCCTAACACAGATACGCAGTATTTT
>-|13|-|TRBJ2-2|TRBV5-6
CASSLHGFGELFF
TGTGCCAGCAGCCTCCACGGGTTCGGGGAGCTGTTTTTT
>-|14|TRBD1|TRBJ1-2|TRBV29-1
CSVDRTGTGRGYTF
TGCAGCGTTGATCGGACAGGGACAGGACGAGGCTACACCTTC
>-|17|-|TRBJ2-5|TRBV28
CASSFLGGAAFKETQYF
TGTGCCAGCAGTTTCCTAGGGGGGGCCGCCTTCAAAGAGACCCAGTACTTC
>-|13|-|TRBJ1-5|TRBV2
CASSGQIGQPQHF
TGTGCCAGCAGTGGACAGATTGGTCAGCCCCAGCATTTT
>-|17|-|TRBJ1-3|TRBV18
CASSPRSDPSSGNTIYF
TGTGCCAGCTCACCACGGTCAGATCCTAGCTCTGGAAACACCATATATTTT
>few|15|TRBD2|TRBJ2-3|TRBV6-4
CASSRSLAATDTQYF
TGTGCCAGCTCAAGGAGTCTAGCGGCCACAGATACGCAGTATTTT
>-|14|-|TRBJ1-3|TRBV6-5
CASGPGFAGNTIYF
TGTGCCAGCGGTCCAGGGTTTGCTGGAAACACCATATATTTT
>-|14|-|TRBJ1-1|TRBV7-2
CASSESHGVTEAFF
TGTGCCAGCAGCGAAAGCCACGGGGTCACTGAAGCTTTCTTT
>-|14|-|TRBJ2-7|TRBV7-9
CASSLLQSSYEQYF
TGTGCCAGCAGCTTACTTCAATCGTCCTACGAGCAGTACTTC
>-|16|TRBD2|TRBJ2-5|TRBV7-7
CASSSRPTAGVETQYF
TGTGCTAGCAGCTCCCGCCCCACAGCGGGGGTAGAGACCCAGTACTTC
>-|17|TRBD1|TRBJ1-4|TRBV6-1
CASSEPPWTGENEKLFF
TGTGCCAGCAGTGAACCTCCGTGGACAGGGGAGAATGAAAAACTGTTTTTT
>-|16|TRBD2|TRBJ2-2|TRBV28
CASIRGGYGRTGELFF
TGTGCCAGCATTCGCGGGGGATATGGAAGGACCGGGGAGCTGTTTTTT
>-|18|TRBD1|TRBJ2-6|TRBV28
CASSSPLGQGAGANVLTF
TGTGCCAGCAGTTCCCCCTTGGGACAGGGGGCCGGGGCCAACGTCCTGACTTTC
>-|16|TRBD1|TRBJ2-7|TRBV4-3
CASSQKLRDRGYEQYF
TGCGCCAGCAGCCAAAAACTGCGGGACAGGGGCTACGAGCAGTACTTC
>-|13|-|TRBJ2-3|TRBV28
CASSGSATDTQYF
TGTGCCAGCAGCGGGTCGGCCACAGATACGCAGTATTTT
>-|19|-|TRBJ2-7|TRBV4-3
CASSQDAAGAIGRGYEQYF
TGCGCCAGCAGCCAAGATGCTGCAGGGGCCATCGGCCGAGGGTACGAGCAGTACTTC
>-|16|-|TRBJ1-5|TRBV4-3
CASSQDLDTSVQPQHF
TGCGCCAGCAGCCAAGATCTCGACACCTCCGTGCAGCCCCAGCATTTT
>once|11|-|TRBJ2-3|TRBV5-1
CASSTGDTQYF
TGCGCCAGCAGCACAGGGGATACGCAGTATTTT
>-|16|TRBD1|TRBJ1-2|TRBV7-9
CASSDTQGAAIYGYTF
TGTGCCAGCAGCGACACCCAGGGGGCCGCGATCTATGGCTACACCTTC
>few|15|TRBD2|TRBJ2-1|TRBV6-4
CASMSGTSGANEQFF
TGTGCCAGCATGAGCGGGACTAGCGGAGCTAATGAGCAGTTCTTC
>once|17|-|TRBJ2-2|TRBV13
CASSPPSWRLNTGELFF
TGTGCCAGCAGCCCCCCCTCGTGGCGGTTGAACACCGGGGAGCTGTTTTTT